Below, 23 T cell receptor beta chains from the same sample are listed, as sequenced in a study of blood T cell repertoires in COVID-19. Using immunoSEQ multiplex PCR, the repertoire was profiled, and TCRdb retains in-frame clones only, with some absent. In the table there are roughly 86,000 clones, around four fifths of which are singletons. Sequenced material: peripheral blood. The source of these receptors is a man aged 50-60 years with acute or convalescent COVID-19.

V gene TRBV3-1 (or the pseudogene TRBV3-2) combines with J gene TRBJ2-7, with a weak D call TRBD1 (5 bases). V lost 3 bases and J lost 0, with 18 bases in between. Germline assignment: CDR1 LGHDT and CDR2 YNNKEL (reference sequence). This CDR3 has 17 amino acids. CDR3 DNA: TGTGCCAGCAGCCAGGGGCTCGGTGGCAGTATCTCCTACGAGCAGTACTTC. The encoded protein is CASSQGLGGSISYEQYF.

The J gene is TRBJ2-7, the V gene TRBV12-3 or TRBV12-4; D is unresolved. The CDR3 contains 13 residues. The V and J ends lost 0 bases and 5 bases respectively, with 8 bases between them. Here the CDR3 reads CASSLAARHEQYF. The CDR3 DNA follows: TGTGCCAGCAGTTTAGCGGCGAGGCACGAGCAGTACTTC.

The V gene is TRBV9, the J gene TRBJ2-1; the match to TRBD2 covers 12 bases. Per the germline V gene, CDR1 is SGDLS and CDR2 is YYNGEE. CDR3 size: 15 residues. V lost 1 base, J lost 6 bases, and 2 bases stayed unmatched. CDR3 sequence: CASSVLAGGPNEQFF. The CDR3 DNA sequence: TGTGCCAGCAGCGTACTAGCGGGAGGGCCCAATGAGCAGTTCTTC.

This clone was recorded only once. CDR3 residues: CASSPVRANPTEKLFF. The CDR3, as DNA: TGTGCCAGTAGTCCGGTAAGAGCAAACCCCACGGAAAAACTGTTTTTT. V usage is TRBV19 and J usage is TRBJ1-4; D is undetermined. The CDR3 sequence is 16 residues long. The germline V and J ends were trimmed by 5 bases and 8 bases, with 21 bases remaining between them. Germline V lookup: CDR1 LNHDA, CDR2 SQIVND (reference sequence).

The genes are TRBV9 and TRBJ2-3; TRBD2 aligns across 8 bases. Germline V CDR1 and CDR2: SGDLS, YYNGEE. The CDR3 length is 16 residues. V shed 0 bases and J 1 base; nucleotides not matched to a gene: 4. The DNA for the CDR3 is TGTGCCAGCAGCGTAGGGGTTAGCGGGGGCACAGATACGCAGTATTTT. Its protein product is CASSVGVSGGTDTQYF.

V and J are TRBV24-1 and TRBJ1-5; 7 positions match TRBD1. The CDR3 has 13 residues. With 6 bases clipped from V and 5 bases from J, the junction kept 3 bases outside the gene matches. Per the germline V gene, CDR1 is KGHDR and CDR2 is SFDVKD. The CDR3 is CATSYTGDQPQHF. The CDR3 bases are TGTGCCACCAGTTACACAGGGGATCAGCCCCAGCATTTT.

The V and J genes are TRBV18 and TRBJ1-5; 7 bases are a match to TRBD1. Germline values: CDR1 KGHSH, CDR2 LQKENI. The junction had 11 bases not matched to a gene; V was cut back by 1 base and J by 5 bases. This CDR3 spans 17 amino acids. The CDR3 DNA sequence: TGTGCCAGCTCACCACTAGGGACAGCCCTGGGAGATCAGCCCCAGCATTTT. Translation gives CASSPLGTALGDQPQHF.

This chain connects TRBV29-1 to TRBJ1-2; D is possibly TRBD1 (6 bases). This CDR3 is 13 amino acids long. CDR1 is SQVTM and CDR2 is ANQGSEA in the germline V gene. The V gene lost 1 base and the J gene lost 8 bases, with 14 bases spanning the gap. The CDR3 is CSVEGRDIRGYTF. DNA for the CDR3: TGCAGCGTTGAAGGTCGGGACATTAGAGGCTACACCTTC.

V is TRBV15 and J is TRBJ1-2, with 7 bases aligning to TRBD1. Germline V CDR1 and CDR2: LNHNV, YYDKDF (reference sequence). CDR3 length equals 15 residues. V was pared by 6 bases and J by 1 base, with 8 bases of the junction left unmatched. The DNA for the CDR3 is TGTGCCACCAGGGTACAGGGGTCCCTTAACTATGGCTACACCTTC. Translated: CATRVQGSLNYGYTF.

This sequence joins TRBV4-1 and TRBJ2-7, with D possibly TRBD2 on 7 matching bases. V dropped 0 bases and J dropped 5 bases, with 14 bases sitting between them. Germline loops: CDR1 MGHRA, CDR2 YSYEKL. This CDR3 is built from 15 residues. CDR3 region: CASSQDGQGRDEQYF. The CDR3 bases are TGCGCCAGCAGCCAAGATGGTCAGGGGAGGGACGAGCAGTACTTC.

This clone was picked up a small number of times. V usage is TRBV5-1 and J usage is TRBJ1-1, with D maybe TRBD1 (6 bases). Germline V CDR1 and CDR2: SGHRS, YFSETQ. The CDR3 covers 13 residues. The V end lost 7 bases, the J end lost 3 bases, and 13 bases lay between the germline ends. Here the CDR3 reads CASFLNRDTEAFF. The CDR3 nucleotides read TGCGCCAGCTTTCTGAACAGGGACACTGAAGCTTTCTTT.

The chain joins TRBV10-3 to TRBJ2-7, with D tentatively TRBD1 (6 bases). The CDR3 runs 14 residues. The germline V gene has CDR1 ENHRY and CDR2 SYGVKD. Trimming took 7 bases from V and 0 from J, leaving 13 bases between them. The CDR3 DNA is TGTGCCATCAATCCGGACAGCACCTCCTACGAGCAGTACTTC. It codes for CAINPDSTSYEQYF.

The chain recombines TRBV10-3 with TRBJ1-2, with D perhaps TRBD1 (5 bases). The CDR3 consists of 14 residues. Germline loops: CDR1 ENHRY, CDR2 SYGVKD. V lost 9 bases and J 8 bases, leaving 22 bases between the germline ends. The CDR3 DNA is TGTGCCATTTCATCGGAGGGGTTGACGGGAGGCTACACCTTC. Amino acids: CAISSEGLTGGYTF.

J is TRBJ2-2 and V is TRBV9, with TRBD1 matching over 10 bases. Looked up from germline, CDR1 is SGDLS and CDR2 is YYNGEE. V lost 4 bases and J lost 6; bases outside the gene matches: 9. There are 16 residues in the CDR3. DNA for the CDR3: TGTGCCAGCAGCCCCGGGGGACAGGGGAGCGCCGGGGAGCTGTTTTTT. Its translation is CASSPGGQGSAGELFF.

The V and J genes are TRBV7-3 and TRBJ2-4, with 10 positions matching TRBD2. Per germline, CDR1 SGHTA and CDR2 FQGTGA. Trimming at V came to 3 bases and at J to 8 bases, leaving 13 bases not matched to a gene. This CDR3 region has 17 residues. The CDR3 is CASSLTPAGGPLDIQYF. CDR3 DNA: TGTGCCAGCAGCTTGACCCCAGCGGGAGGGCCGTTAGACATTCAGTACTTC.

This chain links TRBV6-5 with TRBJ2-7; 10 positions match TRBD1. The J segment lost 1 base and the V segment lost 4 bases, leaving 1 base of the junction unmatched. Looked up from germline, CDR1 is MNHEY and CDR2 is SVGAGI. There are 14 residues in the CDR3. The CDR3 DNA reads TGTGCCAGCAGTTGGGACAGGGGTTCCTACGAGCAGTACTTC. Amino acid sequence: CASSWDRGSYEQYF.

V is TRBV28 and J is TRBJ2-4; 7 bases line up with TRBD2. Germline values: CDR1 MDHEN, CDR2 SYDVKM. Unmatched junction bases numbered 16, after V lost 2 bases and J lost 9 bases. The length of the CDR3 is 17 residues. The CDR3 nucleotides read TGTGCCAGCAGTTTAGAATCGGCGGGCGGGAGCCGGGGCATTCAGTACTTC. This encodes CASSLESAGGSRGIQYF.

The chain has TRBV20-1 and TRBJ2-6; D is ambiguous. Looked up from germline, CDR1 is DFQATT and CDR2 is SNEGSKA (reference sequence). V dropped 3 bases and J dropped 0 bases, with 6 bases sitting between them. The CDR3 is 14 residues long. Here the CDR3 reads CSASPTSGANVLTF. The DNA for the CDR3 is TGCAGTGCTAGTCCTACCTCTGGGGCCAACGTCCTGACTTTC.

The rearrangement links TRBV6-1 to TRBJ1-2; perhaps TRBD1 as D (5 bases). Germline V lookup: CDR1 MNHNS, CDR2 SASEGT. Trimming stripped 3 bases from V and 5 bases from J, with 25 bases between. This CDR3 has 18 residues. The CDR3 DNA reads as TGTGCCAGCAGTGAGCAACCGACAGACGCTCTCGGGGGATATGGCTACACCTTC. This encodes CASSEQPTDALGGYGYTF.

The CDR3 sequence: CASSPRDRGGDEQFF. The CDR3 DNA follows: TGTGCCAGCTCACCGCGGGACAGGGGCGGGGATGAGCAGTTCTTC. The chain is built from TRBV18 and TRBJ2-1; 10 positions agree with TRBD1. CDR1 and CDR2 (germline): KGHSH, LQKENI. The CDR3 loop spans 15 amino acids. J was trimmed by 8 bases and V by 3 bases; bases with no gene match: 7.

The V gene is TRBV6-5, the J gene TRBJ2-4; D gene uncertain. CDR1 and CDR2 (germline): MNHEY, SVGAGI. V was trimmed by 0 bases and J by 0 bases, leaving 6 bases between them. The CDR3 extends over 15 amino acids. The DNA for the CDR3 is TGTGCCAGCAGTTACTCGCAGTTAGCCAAAAACATTCAGTACTTC. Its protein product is CASSYSQLAKNIQYF.

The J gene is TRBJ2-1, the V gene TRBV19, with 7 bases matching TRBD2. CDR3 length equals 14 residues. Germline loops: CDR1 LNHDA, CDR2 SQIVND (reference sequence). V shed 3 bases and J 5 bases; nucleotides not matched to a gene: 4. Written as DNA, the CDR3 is TGTGCCAGTAGTATTGTGGCGGGGGACAATGAGCAGTTCTTC. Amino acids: CASSIVAGDNEQFF.

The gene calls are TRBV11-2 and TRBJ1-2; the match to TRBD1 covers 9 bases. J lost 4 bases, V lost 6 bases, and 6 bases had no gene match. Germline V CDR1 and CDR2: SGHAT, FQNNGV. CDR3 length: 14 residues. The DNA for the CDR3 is TGTGCCAGCAGATTTTTACAGGGGGCCTATGGCTACACCTTC. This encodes CASRFLQGAYGYTF.